This is a list of T cell receptor beta chains from one sample in a study of human T cells and chemical hapten exposure. MiXCR was run by TCRdb on the RACE reads, yielding one entry per CDR3 protein. Among some 170,000 distinct CDR3 sequences listed, 25% to 35% were seen once. The specimen was whole blood, collected in connection with sensitization to the hapten diphenylcyclopropenone (DPC). These receptors all come from a woman between 18 and 29 years old with alopecia areata. Some clones in this sample may be carry-over from other donors' samples. Both conserved end residues are part of each CDR3. D genes are given only for firm matches. Clone size is not always given. Where it is, it says once, few, many or a class for expanded clones.

size: NA; J: TRBJ2-1; V: TRBV29-1; D: NA; DNA: TGCAGCGTTGCAAAAAACAATGAGCAGTTCTTC; CDR3: CSVAKNNEQFF
size: few; J: TRBJ2-7; V: TRBV10-3; D: TRBD2; DNA: TGTGCCATCAGTGAGACTGCGGGGGACCCTTACGAGCAGTACTTC; CDR3: CAISETAGDPYEQYF
size: few; J: TRBJ2-7; V: TRBV12-3/TRBV12-4; D: NA; DNA: TGTGCCAGCAGTTCCGGGACAAAGCTTTCCTACGAGCAGTACTTC; CDR3: CASSSGTKLSYEQYF
size: NA; J: TRBJ2-1; V: TRBV5-1; D: TRBD2; DNA: TGCGCCAGCAGCTTAGGGACTAGCGGGGAGGGGGAGCAGTTCTTC; CDR3: CASSLGTSGEGEQFF
size: NA; J: TRBJ1-4; V: TRBV7-2; D: NA; DNA: TGTGCCAGCAGCTTAACCGAGACCGGCAATTGGGCGGCTAGGAAACTGTTTTTT; CDR3: CASSLTETGNWAARKLFF
size: NA; J: TRBJ2-1; V: TRBV20-1; D: TRBD2; DNA: TGCAGTGCGACGGGACTAGCGGTCTACAATGAGCAGTTCTTC; CDR3: CSATGLAVYNEQFF
size: NA; J: TRBJ1-2; V: TRBV12-3/TRBV12-4; D: TRBD1; DNA: TGTGCCAGCAGTGGTACGCTAAGGGACAGGGGACTCAGTGGGGCCTTC; CDR3: CASSGTLRDRGLSGAF
size: many; J: TRBJ1-2; V: TRBV2; D: NA; DNA: TGTGCCAGCAGTCTGGGACCCGCCGCCTTC; CDR3: CASSLGPAAF
size: NA; J: TRBJ2-7; V: TRBV7-8; D: TRBD1; DNA: TGTGCCAGCAGCTTCCGGGACAGGGGTTCCTACGAGCAGTACTTC; CDR3: CASSFRDRGSYEQYF
size: NA; J: TRBJ1-1; V: TRBV11-1; D: NA; DNA: TGTGCCAGCAGCTTTCGGGAAGTGGACACTGAAGCTTTCTTT; CDR3: CASSFREVDTEAFF
size: few; J: TRBJ2-7; V: TRBV4-3; D: TRBD2; DNA: TGCGCCAGCAGCCAGATACTAGCGGGGGGCTACGAGCAGTACTTC; CDR3: CASSQILAGGYEQYF
size: few; J: TRBJ2-2; V: TRBV4-1; D: TRBD2; DNA: TGCGCCAGCAGCCAAGCGGGACTAGCGAGCACCGGGGAGCTGTTTTTT; CDR3: CASSQAGLASTGELFF
size: few; J: TRBJ1-1; V: TRBV5-1; D: NA; DNA: TGCGCCAGCAGCCACCAAGGGACCGACACTGAAGCTTTCTTT; CDR3: CASSHQGTDTEAFF
size: few; J: TRBJ2-7; V: TRBV29-1; D: NA; DNA: TGCAGCGCGGGCGGGACGATCCATGGCGAGCAGTACTTC; CDR3: CSAGGTIHGEQYF
size: NA; J: TRBJ2-3; V: TRBV6-5; D: NA; DNA: TGTGCCAGCAGTTACAGCGGAGAGGGGTCAGATACGCAGTATTTT; CDR3: CASSYSGEGSDTQYF
size: NA; J: TRBJ1-1; V: TRBV12-3/TRBV12-4; D: TRBD1; DNA: TGTGCCACACAGGGGGGGGGGAGCACTGAAGCTTTCTTT; CDR3: CATQGGGSTEAFF
size: NA; J: TRBJ1-1; V: TRBV25-1; D: NA; DNA: TGTGCCAGCAGTGATCCGGGAACAGGGATTACTGAAGCTTTCTTT; CDR3: CASSDPGTGITEAFF
size: NA; J: TRBJ2-3; V: TRBV6-6; D: TRBD1; DNA: TGTGCCAGCACCCGAAAGGGGGCAGTTGGCACAGATACGCAGTATTTT; CDR3: CASTRKGAVGTDTQYF
size: few; J: TRBJ2-7; V: TRBV4-3; D: NA; DNA: TGCGCCAGCAGCCAAGATACTATGACTATTCCCCCGTCCGAGCAGTACTTC; CDR3: CASSQDTMTIPPSEQYF
size: NA; J: TRBJ2-3; V: TRBV7-2; D: TRBD1; DNA: TGTGCCAGCAGCTCGACAGGGGTTCTTTGGACGCAGTATTTT; CDR3: CASSSTGVLWTQYF
size: few; J: TRBJ2-1; V: TRBV15; D: TRBD1; DNA: TGTGCCACCAGCAGAGATCACGGGACAGGGTCTAACAATGAGCAGTTCTTC; CDR3: CATSRDHGTGSNNEQFF
size: few; J: TRBJ2-3; V: TRBV11-2; D: NA; DNA: TGTGCCAGCAGCTTCCCAGATACGCAGTATTTT; CDR3: CASSFPDTQYF
size: few; J: TRBJ2-3; V: TRBV6-4; D: TRBD2; DNA: TGTGCCAGCAGTGTATCCGGGACTAGCGGGGGTGATACGCAGTATTTT; CDR3: CASSVSGTSGGDTQYF
size: NA; J: TRBJ2-3; V: TRBV5-1; D: NA; DNA: TGCGCCAGCGTAGACAGATTTGGGCGGTATTTT; CDR3: CASVDRFGRYF
size: NA; J: TRBJ2-5; V: TRBV9; D: NA; DNA: TGTGCCAGCAGCGTAGGAACAGGGCAAGAGACCCAGTACTTC; CDR3: CASSVGTGQETQYF
size: few; J: TRBJ2-1; V: TRBV5-1; D: NA; DNA: TGCGCCAGCAGCCTCAGTGGTGACGATGAGCAGTTCTTC; CDR3: CASSLSGDDEQFF
size: NA; J: TRBJ1-1; V: TRBV7-2; D: TRBD1; DNA: TGTGCCAGCGGGGGACAGGGAATGTCTGAAGCTTTCTTT; CDR3: CASGGQGMSEAFF
size: few; J: TRBJ1-6; V: TRBV20-1; D: TRBD1; DNA: TGCAGTGCCAGAAAGCCGGGACAGGGAGACTCACCCCTCCACTTT; CDR3: CSARKPGQGDSPLHF
size: NA; J: TRBJ2-7; V: TRBV9; D: NA; DNA: TGTGCCAGCAGCGTTGGTTTAGCGGCTACCTACGAGCAGTACTTC; CDR3: CASSVGLAATYEQYF
size: NA; J: TRBJ1-1; V: TRBV11-2; D: NA; DNA: TGTGCCAGCAGCTTAGTGGGGTCTAACACTGAAGCTTTCTTT; CDR3: CASSLVGSNTEAFF
size: few; J: TRBJ1-5; V: TRBV24-1; D: NA; DNA: TGTGCCACCAGTGATCCCCGAGACATTCTCCAGCCCCAGCATTTT; CDR3: CATSDPRDILQPQHF
size: once; J: TRBJ2-3; V: TRBV6-5; D: NA; DNA: TGTGCCAGCAGCCCCCTTCGGGGGCTTGAGACAGATACGCAGTATTTT; CDR3: CASSPLRGLETDTQYF
size: NA; J: TRBJ2-1; V: TRBV28; D: TRBD1; DNA: TGTGCCAGCAGGACCCGAGGACAGGGCTACAATGAGCAGTTCTTC; CDR3: CASRTRGQGYNEQFF
size: NA; J: TRBJ2-3; V: TRBV20-1; D: TRBD2; DNA: TGCAGTGCTTCCCCGGGGGGGGGGACGCAGTATTTT; CDR3: CSASPGGGTQYF
size: NA; J: TRBJ2-7; V: TRBV4-1; D: NA; DNA: TGCGCCAGCAGCCCTCGGGGTGCCGAGCAGTACTTC; CDR3: CASSPRGAEQYF
size: NA; J: TRBJ2-1; V: TRBV4-2; D: NA; DNA: TGTGCCAGCAGCCAAGATCAGACTCGACTAGGGGACAATGAGCAGTTCTTC; CDR3: CASSQDQTRLGDNEQFF
size: NA; J: TRBJ1-1; V: TRBV4-2; D: NA; DNA: TGTGCCAGCAGCCAGGCCCCCAAGCTGAACACTGAAGCTTTCTTT; CDR3: CASSQAPKLNTEAFF
size: NA; J: TRBJ2-2; V: TRBV2; D: TRBD1; DNA: TGTGTCAGCGGTGAGACAGGGGGGAACACCGGGGAGCTGTTTTTT; CDR3: CVSGETGGNTGELFF
size: few; J: TRBJ1-1; V: TRBV25-1; D: NA; DNA: TGTGCCAGCAGTACCCCGGCGGAGACTGAAGCTTTCTTT; CDR3: CASSTPAETEAFF
size: many; J: TRBJ2-3; V: TRBV5-6; D: NA; DNA: TGTGCCAGCAGCTTGACCGGTTCAGATACGCAGTATTTT; CDR3: CASSLTGSDTQYF
size: NA; J: TRBJ2-1; V: TRBV5-1; D: NA; DNA: TGCGCCAGCAGCTTGGCTGGGGGAAATGAGCAGTTCTTC; CDR3: CASSLAGGNEQFF